This T cell receptor beta chain originates from a study of shared clonotypes between healthy human individuals. Whole-study context: There were three CD4 naive, three CD4 memory, two CD8 naive and one CD8 memory plates per donor. Regarding the study as a whole: Owing to a small donor count, the genetic and exposure-history diversity represented was limited. Of the naive CD4 clonotypes, 4% to 5% were shared across a few donors.

A remark on this clone: Antigen specificity is unknown.

Data came from immunoSEQ multiplex PCR; TCRdb stores just in-frame clones and leaves some out. The profile shows over 950,000 clones, about 80% of them singletons. Every donor was a Caucasian adult from Nashville, Tennessee. The TCR originated in a man younger than 30 in good health. Some clones in this sample may be carry-over from other donors' samples. The sample comprised memory CD4+ T cells from PBMCs. Indicated subset: CD45RA-negative fraction.

The CDR3: CASSLVRTGHGQYF. The CDR3 DNA is TGTGCCAGCAGCTTGGTACGGACAGGGCACGGGCAGTACTTC. The J gene is TRBJ2-7, the V gene TRBV5-6; 8 bases match TRBD1. With 0 bases clipped from V and 9 bases from J, the junction kept 8 bases outside the gene matches. The V gene's germline CDR1 is SGHDT and CDR2 YYEEEE. This CDR3 region has 14 residues.